This T cell receptor beta chain was captured in a study of T cell responses to AZD1222 COVID-19 vaccine (dated by TCRdb to 2020 to 2023). About the full investigation: TCR sequencing covered fewer than 250 trial participants: about 210 given two doses of AZD1222 and 26 given two doses of MenACWY control vaccine. Trial participants were enrolled by age into 18-55, 56-69 and 70-plus year subgroups, with about 150, 27 and 61 TCR-sequenced participants respectively.

The CDR3 regions of human TCRbeta chains were analyzed by immunosequencing. The study's own analysis went as follows. TCRs in the repertoires were compared against a reference library of SARS-CoV-2-specific TCRs that had been generated with the MIRA antigen-specificity platform. Breadth was defined as the fraction of unique TCRs that were SARS-CoV-2-associated. Depth was defined as the fraction of total T cells that were SARS-CoV-2-associated. Using the MIRA data, each spike-specific TCR was mapped to the spike region that the TCR reacts to and placed in a CD4 or CD8 class. Log10-transformed breadth and depth values were compared by one-way ANOVA with Sidak's multiple comparisons tests. Imported from immuneACCESS, the table was reduced by TCRdb to in-frame sequences with V and J called. These copies leave out some clones; in studies compared against another copy, an unresolved V gene accounts for under half, and the cause of the remainder is not known. V, J and clone size are those of that table, while D and trimming were read from the DNA. The sample table records over 150,000 clones; roughly 89% of these occur just once. The ten largest clones take up 0.85% to 1.2% of the sample.

The time point tag for this specimen amounts to: about 28 days (+/-7) after the second vaccine dose. AZD1222 recipients whose second dose came at about 4 weeks and those whose second dose came at about 12 weeks were combined into one group, since spike-specific TCR depth and breadth did not differ between the two schedules. The vaccinee samples were drawn from two UK trials, COV001 and COV002, one of which was a single-blind randomized controlled phase 2/3 trial testing AZD1222 (ChAdOx1 nCoV-19) in healthy adults. For TCRbeta chain sequencing, PBMC samples were collected from trial participants at day 0 and at day 28 after the second dose. Taken from the germline V gene, the CDR1 and CDR2 loops are MGHDK and SYGVNS. The CDR3 goes from the cysteine to the phenylalanine over 17 residues. Just CDR3 DNA is preserved here, 51 bases in frame from base 1. Trimming takes 2 bases off V and 4 bases off J; junction bases not matched to a gene: 12.

Points on this clone: The antigen this receptor binds is unknown. Base qualities are not provided; no much larger clone lies one nucleotide away.

Points the paper makes about the study in general: The 56-69-year group was small, and its depth increase did not reach significance, likely because of low power. After two AZD1222 doses, spike-specific TCR breadth and depth were significantly higher than at day 0 and than in MenACWY recipients. Participants were mostly white British and included more females than males, and it was suggested by the authors that clonal diversity may have been underestimated. Conclusions about previously exposed vaccinees are limited, since just five or six AZD1222 recipients were seropositive for SARS-CoV-2 at baseline. Reportedly, almost half of the unique spike-specific TCRs recognized epitopes lying outside the regions that are mutated in the B.1.351 and B.1.1.7 variants. The whole spike protein was spanned by vaccine-associated CD4 TCRs, and dominant responses were seen in regions 160-218 and 743-854. No day 14 peak-response samples were available, so repertoires were characterized only after the peak T cell response.

The source was peripheral blood, collected 28 days after the second AZD1222 dose. This receptor was obtained from an adult who received the AZD1222 COVID-19 vaccine. The rearrangement combines TRBV25-1 with TRBJ2-5; TRBD1 agrees with 8 junctional bases. The DNA sequence is TGTGCCAGCAGTGAAAGGGACAGGAACCCCCGGGGAGAGACCCAGTACTTC. Its product reads: CASSERDRNPRGETQYF.